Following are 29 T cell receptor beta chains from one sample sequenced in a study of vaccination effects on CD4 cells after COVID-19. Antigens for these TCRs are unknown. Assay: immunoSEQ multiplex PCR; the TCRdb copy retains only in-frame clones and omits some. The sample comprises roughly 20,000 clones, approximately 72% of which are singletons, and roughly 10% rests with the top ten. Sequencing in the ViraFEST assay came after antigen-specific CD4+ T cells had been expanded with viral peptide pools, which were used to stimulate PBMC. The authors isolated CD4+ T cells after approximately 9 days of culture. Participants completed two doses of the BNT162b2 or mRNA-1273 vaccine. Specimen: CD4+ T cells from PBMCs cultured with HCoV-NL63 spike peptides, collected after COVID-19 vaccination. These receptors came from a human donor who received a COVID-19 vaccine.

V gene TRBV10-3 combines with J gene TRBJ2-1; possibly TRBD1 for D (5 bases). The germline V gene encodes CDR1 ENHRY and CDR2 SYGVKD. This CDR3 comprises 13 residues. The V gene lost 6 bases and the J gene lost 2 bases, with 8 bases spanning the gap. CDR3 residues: CAIRGVTYNEQFF. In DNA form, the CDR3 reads TGTGCCATCAGAGGGGTAACCTACAATGAGCAGTTCTTC.

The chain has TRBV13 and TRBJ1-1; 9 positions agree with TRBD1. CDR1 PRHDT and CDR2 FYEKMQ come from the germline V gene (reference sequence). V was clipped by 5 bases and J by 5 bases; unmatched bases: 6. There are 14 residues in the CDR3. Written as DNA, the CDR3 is TGTGCCAGCAGCCTCGGGACAGGGAGGACTGAAGCTTTCTTT. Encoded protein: CASSLGTGRTEAFF.

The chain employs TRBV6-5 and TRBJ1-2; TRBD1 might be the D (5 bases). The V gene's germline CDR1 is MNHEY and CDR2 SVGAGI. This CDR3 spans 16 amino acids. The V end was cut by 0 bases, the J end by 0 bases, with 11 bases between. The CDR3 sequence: CASSYSTGGANYGYTF. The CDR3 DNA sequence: TGTGCCAGCAGTTACTCCACGGGGGGAGCTAACTATGGCTACACCTTC.

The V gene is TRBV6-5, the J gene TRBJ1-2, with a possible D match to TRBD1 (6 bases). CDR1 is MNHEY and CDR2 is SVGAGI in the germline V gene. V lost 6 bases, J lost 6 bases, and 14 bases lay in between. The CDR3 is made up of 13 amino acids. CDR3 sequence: CASRQQGVNGYTF. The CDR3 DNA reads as TGTGCCAGCAGACAACAGGGCGTAAATGGCTACACCTTC.

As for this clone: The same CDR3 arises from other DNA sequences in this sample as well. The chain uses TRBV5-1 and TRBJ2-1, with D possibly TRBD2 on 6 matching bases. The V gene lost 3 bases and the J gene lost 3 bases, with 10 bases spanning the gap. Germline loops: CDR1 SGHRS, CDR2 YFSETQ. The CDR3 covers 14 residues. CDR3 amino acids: CASSSAGNYNEQFF. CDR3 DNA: TGCGCCAGCAGCTCCGCGGGGAACTACAATGAGCAGTTCTTC.

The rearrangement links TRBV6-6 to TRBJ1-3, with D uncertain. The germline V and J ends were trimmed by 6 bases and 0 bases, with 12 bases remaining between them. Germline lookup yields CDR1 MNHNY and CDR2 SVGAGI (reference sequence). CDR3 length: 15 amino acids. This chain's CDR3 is CASRRDGISGNTIYF. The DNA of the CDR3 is TGTGCCAGCAGACGCGACGGAATCTCTGGAAACACCATATATTTT.

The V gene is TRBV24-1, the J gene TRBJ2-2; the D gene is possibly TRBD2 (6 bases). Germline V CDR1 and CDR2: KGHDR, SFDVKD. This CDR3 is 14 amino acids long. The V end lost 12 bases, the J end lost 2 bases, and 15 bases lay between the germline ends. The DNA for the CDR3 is TGTGCCGCCGGAGGGCTAGTAAACACCGGGGAGCTGTTTTTT. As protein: CAAGGLVNTGELFF.

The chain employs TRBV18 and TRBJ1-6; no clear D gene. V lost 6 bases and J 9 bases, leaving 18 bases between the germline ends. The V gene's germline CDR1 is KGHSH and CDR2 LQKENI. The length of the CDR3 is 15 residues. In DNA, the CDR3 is TGTGCCAGCTCCCCCTCCGTGGAGCGCGGTTCACCCCTCCACTTT. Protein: CASSPSVERGSPLHF.

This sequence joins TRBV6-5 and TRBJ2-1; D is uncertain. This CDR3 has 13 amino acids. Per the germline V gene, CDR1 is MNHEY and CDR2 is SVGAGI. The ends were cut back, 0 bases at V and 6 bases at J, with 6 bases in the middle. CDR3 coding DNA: TGTGCCAGCAGTTACTCCCCTTTCAATGAGCAGTTCTTC. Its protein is CASSYSPFNEQFF.

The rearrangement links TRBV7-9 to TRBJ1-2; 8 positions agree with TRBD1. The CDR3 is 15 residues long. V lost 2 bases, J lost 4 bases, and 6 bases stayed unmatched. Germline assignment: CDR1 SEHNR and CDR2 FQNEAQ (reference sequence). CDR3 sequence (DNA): TGTGCCAGCAGCTTATCCCTACAGGGGGGCTATGGCTACACCTTC. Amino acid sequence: CASSLSLQGGYGYTF.

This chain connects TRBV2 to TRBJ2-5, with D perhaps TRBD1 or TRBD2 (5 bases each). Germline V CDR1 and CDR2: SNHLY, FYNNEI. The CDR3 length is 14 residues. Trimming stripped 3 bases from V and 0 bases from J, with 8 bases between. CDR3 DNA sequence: TGTGCCAGCAGTGAGGGGGTGTACCAAGAGACCCAGTACTTC. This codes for CASSEGVYQETQYF.

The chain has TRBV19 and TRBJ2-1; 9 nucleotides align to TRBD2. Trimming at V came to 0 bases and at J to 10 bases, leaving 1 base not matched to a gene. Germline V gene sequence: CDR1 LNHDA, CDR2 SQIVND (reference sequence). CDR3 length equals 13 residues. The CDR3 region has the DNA TGTGCCAGTAGTATAGAGCGGGGGGGGGAGCAGTTCTTC. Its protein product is CASSIERGGEQFF.

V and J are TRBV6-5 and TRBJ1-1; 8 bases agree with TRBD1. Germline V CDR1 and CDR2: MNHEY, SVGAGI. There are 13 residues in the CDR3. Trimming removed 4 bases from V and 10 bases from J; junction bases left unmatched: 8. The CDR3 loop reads CASSWGTGAVAFF. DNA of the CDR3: TGTGCCAGCAGTTGGGGGACAGGCGCAGTAGCTTTCTTT.

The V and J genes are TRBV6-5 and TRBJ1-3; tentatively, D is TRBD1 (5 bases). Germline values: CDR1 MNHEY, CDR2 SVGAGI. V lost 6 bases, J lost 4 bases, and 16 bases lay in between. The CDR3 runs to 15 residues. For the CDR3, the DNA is TGTGCCAGCAGCGTTGTCAGGGATGTAGGAAACACCATATATTTT. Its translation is CASSVVRDVGNTIYF.

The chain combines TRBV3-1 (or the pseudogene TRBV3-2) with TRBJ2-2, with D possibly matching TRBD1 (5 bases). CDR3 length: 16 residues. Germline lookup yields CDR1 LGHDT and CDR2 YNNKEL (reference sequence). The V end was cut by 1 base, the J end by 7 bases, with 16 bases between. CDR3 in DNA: TGTGCCAGCAGCCAAGGGAAGGGGCGCGGTGTCGGGGAGCTGTTTTTT. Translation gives CASSQGKGRGVGELFF.

The chain's CDR3 is CASSSRQLYGYTF. In nucleotides, the CDR3 is TGTGCCAGCAGCTCCCGACAGCTTTATGGCTACACCTTC. V gene TRBV7-8 combines with J gene TRBJ1-2; maybe TRBD1 (5 bases). This CDR3 comprises 13 residues. Trimming stripped 4 bases from V and 5 bases from J, with 11 bases between. Germline CDR1 is SGHVS and CDR2 is FQNEAQ.

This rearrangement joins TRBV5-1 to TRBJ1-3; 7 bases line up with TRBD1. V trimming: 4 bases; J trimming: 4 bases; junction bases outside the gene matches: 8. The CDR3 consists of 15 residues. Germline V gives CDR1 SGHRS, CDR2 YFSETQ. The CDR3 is CASSPRQGAGNTIYF. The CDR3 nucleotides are TGCGCCAGCAGCCCAAGACAGGGTGCCGGAAACACCATATATTTT.

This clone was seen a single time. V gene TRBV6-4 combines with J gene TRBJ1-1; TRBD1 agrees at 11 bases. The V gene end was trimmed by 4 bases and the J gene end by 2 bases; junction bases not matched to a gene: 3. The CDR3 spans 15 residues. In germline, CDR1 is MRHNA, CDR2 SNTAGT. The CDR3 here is CASSAGQGANTEAFF. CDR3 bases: TGTGCCAGCAGTGCCGGACAGGGGGCTAACACTGAAGCTTTCTTT.

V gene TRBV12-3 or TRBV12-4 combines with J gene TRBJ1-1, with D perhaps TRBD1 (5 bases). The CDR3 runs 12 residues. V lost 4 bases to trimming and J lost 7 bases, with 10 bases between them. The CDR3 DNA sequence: TGTGCCAGCAGTTCTTTCCAGGGTGAAGCTTTCTTT. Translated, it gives CASSSFQGEAFF.

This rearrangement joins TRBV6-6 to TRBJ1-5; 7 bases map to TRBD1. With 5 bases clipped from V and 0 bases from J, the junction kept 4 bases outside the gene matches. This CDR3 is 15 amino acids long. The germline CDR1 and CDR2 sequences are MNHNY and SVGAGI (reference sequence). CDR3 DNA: TGTGCCAGCAGTAGAGACAGGGCTAGCAATCAGCCCCAGCATTTT. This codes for CASSRDRASNQPQHF.

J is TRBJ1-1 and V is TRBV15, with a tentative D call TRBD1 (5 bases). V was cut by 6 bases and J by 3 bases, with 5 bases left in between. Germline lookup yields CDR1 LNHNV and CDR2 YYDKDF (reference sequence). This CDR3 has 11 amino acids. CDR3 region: CATRGHTEAFF. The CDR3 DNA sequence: TGTGCCACCAGGGGGCACACTGAAGCTTTCTTT.

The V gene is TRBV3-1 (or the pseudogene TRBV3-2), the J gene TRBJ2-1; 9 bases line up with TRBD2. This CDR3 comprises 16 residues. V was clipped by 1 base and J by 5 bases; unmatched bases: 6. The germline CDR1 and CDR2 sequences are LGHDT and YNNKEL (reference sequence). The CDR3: CASSQALLAGNNEQFF. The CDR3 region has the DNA TGTGCCAGCAGCCAAGCACTGCTAGCGGGAAACAATGAGCAGTTCTTC.

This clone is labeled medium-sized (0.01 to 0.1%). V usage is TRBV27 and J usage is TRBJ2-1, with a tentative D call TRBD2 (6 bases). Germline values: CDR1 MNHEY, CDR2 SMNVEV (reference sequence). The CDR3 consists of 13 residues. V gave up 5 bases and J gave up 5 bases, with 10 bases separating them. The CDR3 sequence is CASSTSSDNEQFF. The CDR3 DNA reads TGTGCCAGCAGTACCTCTAGCGACAATGAGCAGTTCTTC.

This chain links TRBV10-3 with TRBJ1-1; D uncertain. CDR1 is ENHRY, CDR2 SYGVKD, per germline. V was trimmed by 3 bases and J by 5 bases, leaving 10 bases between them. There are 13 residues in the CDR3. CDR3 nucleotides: TGTGCCATCAGTGAAGAACAGAGGACTGAAGCTTTCTTT. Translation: CAISEEQRTEAFF.

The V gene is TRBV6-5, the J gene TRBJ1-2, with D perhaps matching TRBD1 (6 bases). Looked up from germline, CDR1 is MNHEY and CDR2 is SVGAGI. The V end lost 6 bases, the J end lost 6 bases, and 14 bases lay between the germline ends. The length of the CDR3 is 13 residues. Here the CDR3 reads CASSEQGLDGYTF. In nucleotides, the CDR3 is TGTGCCAGCAGCGAGCAGGGGTTAGATGGCTACACCTTC.

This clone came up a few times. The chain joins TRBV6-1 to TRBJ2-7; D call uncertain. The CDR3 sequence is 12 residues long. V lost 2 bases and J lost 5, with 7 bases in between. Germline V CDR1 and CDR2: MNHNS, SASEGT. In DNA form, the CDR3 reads TGTGCCAGCAGTGAATTAAGGGACGAGCAGTACTTC. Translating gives CASSELRDEQYF.

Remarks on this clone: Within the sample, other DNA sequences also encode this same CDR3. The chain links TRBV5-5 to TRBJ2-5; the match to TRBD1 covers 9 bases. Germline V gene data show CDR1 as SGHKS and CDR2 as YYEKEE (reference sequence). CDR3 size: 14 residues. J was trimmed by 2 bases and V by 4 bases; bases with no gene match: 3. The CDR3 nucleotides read TGTGCCAGCAGCCCGGGACAGGGACAAGAGACCCAGTACTTC. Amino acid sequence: CASSPGQGQETQYF.

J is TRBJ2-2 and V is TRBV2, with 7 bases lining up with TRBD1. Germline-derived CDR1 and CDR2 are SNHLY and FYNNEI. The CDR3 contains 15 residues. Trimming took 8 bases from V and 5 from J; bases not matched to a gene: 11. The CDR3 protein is CASGTTTGSTGELFF. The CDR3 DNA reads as TGTGCCAGCGGTACCACGACAGGGTCGACCGGGGAGCTGTTTTTT.

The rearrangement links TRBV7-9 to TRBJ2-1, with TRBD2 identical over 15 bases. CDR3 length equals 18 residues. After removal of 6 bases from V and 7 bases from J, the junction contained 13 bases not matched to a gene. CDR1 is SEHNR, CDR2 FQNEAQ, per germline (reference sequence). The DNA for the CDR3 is TGTGCCAGCAGACCGGGACTAGCGGGGGGCAAGTTGAGGAATGAGCAGTTCTTC. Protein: CASRPGLAGGKLRNEQFF.